This T cell receptor (beta chain) was observed in a study of T cells in Graves' hyperthyroidism and ophthalmopathy. Per the germline V gene, CDR1 is MNHNS and CDR2 is SASEGT. Unmatched junction bases numbered 7, after V lost 0 bases and J lost 3 bases. This CDR3 has 17 amino acids. The CDR3 regions of TCR beta were amplified from RNA transcripts. HTBI primers were used for first-round RT-PCR of the TCR CDR3. One entry per CDR3 protein, called by TCRdb with MiXCR from the multiplex PCR reads. The sample lists 95,000 to 110,000 distinct CDR3 sequences; roughly 15% were seen once. This clonotype was recorded many times.

The clonotype was recovered from a woman between 45 and 60 years old with Graves' hyperthyroidism. The specimen sequenced was blood. The chain joins TRBV6-1 to TRBJ2-7; TRBD2 aligns across 11 bases. The CDR3 protein is CASSEARALAGVYEQYV. The CDR3, as DNA: TGTGCCAGCAGTGAAGCGCGGGCACTAGCGGGGGTCTACGAGCAGTACGTC.